This TCR beta chain originates from a study of CD8 T cells in Susac syndrome. RNA amounts of about 0.5 to 1 ug underwent reverse transcription with random hexamers. Each CDR3 protein is one row after TCRdb ran MiXCR on the immunoSEQ multiplex PCR reads. The top ten clones hold 0.08% to 0.11% of a sample with approximately 260,000 distinct CDR3 sequences, 90% to 96% of them seen once. V lost 5 bases to trimming and J lost 1 base, with 19 bases between them. Germline V gene data show CDR1 as SGHRS and CDR2 as YFSETQ. This CDR3 has 16 amino acids. The study sequenced TCR beta in blood CD8+ and CD4+ T cells. Through negative isolation, CD4+ and CD8+ T cells were obtained, while TEMRA cells were enriched using FACS.

The sequence was obtained from a human donor with Susac syndrome. What was sequenced was CD4+ T cells from PBMCs. The chain links TRBV5-1 to TRBJ2-7, with a possible D match to TRBD1 (6 bases). The CDR3 nucleotides read TGCGCCAGCAGTTCCCCCTTCGGGACAACATCCTACGAGCAGTACTTC. This translates into CASSSPFGTTSYEQYF.